This T cell receptor beta chain was obtained from a study of blood T cell repertoires in COVID-19. Whole-study context: Samples taken during acute and convalescent COVID-19 were collected in the United States, Italy and Spain. PBMCs, B-cell-depleted T cells, or T cells provided the cDNA or gDNA that made up the material.

This clone was picked up a small number of times. V lost 6 bases, J lost 4 bases, and 13 bases stayed unmatched. The CDR3 extends over 16 amino acids. The germline V gene encodes CDR1 MDHEN and CDR2 SYDVKM. Per the original data handling: Researchers report that nucleated cell counts were estimated from reference gene primer amplification. Generated by immunoSEQ multiplex PCR, the TCRdb table keeps only in-frame clones and is missing some. From that table come the V and J calls and clone size; the DNA was used to work out D and trimming. The sample includes about 380,000 clones, approximately 90% seen only once; the top ten take 1.2%.

The chain recombines TRBV28 with TRBJ2-3, with 7 bases that match TRBD2. The origin of this receptor is a woman in her late teens or twenties who had recovered from COVID-19. The sample taken for sequencing was PBMCs or T cells enriched from blood (not recorded which). CDR3 in DNA: TGTGCCAGCAGCCCGATCGGGACTCGGGGGGCAGATACGCAGTATTTT. Translating it yields CASSPIGTRGADTQYF.